Below, one T cell receptor (beta chain) is given with its context. Its antigen is as yet unknown. Germline values: CDR1 SGHRS, CDR2 YFSETQ. Deletions cut 1 base from V and 0 bases from J, with 11 bases between. This CDR3 spans 17 amino acids. The sample is drawn from a study of sequential checkpoint blockade in melanoma. Study-wide points: About 30 times likelier clinical benefit followed increased tumor T-cell fraction and clonality.

The data were produced by immunoSEQ multiplex PCR, yet TCRdb's version contains in-frame clones alone and is incomplete. The sample lists about 3,900 clones, approximately 33% occurring once. Stated treatment: randomized to nivolumab then ipilimumab (arm A) or the reverse (arm B). The TCR sequence derives from a human donor with melanoma. The chain is built from TRBV5-1 and TRBJ2-6, with no clear D. The sequenced sample was tumor tissue (inferred from file names), obtained from a patient given nivolumab and ipilimumab in sequence. CDR3 sequence: CASSLLGTVSGANVLTF. The CDR3, as DNA: TGCGCCAGCAGCTTGTTGGGTACGGTCTCTGGGGCCAACGTCCTGACTTTC.